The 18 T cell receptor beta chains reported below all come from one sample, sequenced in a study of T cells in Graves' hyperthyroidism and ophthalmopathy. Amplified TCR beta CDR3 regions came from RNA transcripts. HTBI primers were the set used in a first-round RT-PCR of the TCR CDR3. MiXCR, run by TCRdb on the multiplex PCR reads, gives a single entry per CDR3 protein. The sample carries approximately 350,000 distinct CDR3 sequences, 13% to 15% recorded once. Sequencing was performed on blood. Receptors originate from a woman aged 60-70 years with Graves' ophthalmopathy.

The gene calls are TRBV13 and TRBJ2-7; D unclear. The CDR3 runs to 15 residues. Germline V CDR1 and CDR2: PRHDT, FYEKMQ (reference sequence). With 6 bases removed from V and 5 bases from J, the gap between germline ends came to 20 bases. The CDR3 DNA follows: TGTGCCAGCAGTTTCGGGTCCACCATTGGGAACGAGCAGTACTTC. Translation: CASSFGSTIGNEQYF.

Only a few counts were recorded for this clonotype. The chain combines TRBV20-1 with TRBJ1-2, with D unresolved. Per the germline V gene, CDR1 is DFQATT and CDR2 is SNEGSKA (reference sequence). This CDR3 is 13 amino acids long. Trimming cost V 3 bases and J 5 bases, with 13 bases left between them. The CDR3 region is CSASPDVGYGYTF. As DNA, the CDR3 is TGCAGTGCTAGCCCAGACGTCGGATATGGCTACACCTTC.

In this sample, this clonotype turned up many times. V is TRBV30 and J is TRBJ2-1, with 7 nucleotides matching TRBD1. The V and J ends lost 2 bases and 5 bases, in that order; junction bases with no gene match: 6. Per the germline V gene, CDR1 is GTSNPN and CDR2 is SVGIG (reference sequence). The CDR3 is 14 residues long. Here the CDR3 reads CAWSPGQRDNEQFF. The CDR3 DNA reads TGTGCCTGGAGTCCGGGACAGAGAGACAATGAGCAGTTCTTC.

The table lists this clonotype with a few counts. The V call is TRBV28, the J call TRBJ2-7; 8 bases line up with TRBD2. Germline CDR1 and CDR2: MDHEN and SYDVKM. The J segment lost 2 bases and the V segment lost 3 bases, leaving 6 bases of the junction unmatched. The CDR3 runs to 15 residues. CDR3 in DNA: TGTGCCAGCAGTTTCTTCGGGAGGGCCCCCTACGAGCAGTACTTC. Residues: CASSFFGRAPYEQYF.

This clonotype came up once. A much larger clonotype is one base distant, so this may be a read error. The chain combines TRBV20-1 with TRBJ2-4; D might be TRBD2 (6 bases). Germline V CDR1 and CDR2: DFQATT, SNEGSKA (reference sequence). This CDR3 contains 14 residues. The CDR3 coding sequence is TGCAGTGCTAGTTTCGCGGGGTTGAGAAACGTTCAGTACTTC. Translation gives CSASFAGLRNVQYF.

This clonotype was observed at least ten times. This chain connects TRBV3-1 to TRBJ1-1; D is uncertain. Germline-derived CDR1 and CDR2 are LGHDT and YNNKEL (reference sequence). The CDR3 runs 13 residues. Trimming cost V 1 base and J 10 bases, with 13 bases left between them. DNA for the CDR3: TGTGCCAGCAGCCAAGGAGGGAGGGTAGCAGCTTTCTTT. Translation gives CASSQGGRVAAFF.

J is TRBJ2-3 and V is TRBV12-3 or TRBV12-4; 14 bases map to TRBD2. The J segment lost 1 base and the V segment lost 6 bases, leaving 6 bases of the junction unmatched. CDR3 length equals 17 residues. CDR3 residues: CASSGTSGRKGTDTQYF. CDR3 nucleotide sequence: TGTGCCAGCAGCGGGACTAGCGGGAGAAAGGGCACAGATACGCAGTATTTT.

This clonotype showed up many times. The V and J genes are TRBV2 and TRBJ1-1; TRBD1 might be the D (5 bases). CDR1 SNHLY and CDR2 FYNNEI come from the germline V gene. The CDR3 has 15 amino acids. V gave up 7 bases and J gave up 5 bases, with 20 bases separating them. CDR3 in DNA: TGTGCCAGCACCCCAAGTGGACAAAGAAGGACTGAAGCTTTCTTT. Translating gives CASTPSGQRRTEAFF.

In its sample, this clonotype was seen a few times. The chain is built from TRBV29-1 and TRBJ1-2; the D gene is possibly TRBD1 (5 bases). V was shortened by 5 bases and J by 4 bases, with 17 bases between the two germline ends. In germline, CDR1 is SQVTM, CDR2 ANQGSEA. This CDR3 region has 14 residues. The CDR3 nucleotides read TGCAGCGTTCCATTAGAGGGGCCTTTCTATGGCTACACCTTC. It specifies CSVPLEGPFYGYTF.

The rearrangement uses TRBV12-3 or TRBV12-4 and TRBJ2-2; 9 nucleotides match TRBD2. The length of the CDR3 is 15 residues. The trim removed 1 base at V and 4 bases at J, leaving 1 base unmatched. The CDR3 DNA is TGTGCCAGCAGTTTAGAACTAGCGGGCACCGGGGAGCTGTTTTTT. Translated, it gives CASSLELAGTGELFF.

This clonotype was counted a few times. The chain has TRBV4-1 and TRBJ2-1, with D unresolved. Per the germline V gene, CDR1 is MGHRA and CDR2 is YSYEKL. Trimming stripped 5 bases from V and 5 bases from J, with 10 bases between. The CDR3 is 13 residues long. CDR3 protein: CASSYELHNEQFF. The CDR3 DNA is TGCGCCAGCAGCTATGAACTACACAATGAGCAGTTCTTC.

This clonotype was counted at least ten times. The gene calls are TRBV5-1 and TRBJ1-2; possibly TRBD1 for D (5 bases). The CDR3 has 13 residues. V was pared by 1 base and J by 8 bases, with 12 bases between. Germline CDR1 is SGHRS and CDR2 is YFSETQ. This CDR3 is CASSLIQGVGYTF. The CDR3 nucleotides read TGCGCCAGCAGCTTGATCCAGGGAGTCGGCTACACCTTC.

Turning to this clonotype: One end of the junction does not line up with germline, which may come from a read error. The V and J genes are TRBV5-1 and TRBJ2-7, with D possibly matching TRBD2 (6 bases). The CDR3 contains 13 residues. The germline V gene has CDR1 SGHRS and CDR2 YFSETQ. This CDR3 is CASGFGAGYEQYF. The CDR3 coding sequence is TGCGCCAGCGGCTTTGGAGCGGGCTACGAGCAGTACTTC.

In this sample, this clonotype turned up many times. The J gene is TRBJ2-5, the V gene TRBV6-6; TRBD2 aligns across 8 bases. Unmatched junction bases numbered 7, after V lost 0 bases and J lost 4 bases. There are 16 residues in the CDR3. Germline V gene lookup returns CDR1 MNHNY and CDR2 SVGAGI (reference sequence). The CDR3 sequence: CASSYSGLVRGETQYF. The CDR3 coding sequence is TGTGCCAGCAGTTACTCGGGACTAGTCCGGGGAGAGACCCAGTACTTC.

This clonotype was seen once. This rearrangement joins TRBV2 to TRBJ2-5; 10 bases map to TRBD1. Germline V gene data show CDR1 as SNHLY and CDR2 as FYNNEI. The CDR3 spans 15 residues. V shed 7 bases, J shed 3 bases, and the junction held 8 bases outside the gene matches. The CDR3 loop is CASNPDRGLEETQYF. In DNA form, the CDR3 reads TGTGCCAGCAATCCAGACAGGGGGCTAGAAGAGACCCAGTACTTC. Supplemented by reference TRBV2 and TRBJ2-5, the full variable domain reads EPEVTQTPSHQVTQMGQEVILRCVPISNHLYFYWYRQILGQKVEFLVSFYNNEISEKSEIFDDQFSVERPDGSNFTLKIRSTKLEDSAMYFCASNPDRGLEETQYFGPGTRLLVL.

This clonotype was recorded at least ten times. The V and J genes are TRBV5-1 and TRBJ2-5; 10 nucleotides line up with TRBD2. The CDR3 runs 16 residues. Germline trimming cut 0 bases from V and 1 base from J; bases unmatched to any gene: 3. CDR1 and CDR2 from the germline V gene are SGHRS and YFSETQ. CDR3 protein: CASSLVAGGTQETQYF. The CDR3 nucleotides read TGCGCCAGCAGCTTGGTAGCGGGAGGCACCCAAGAGACCCAGTACTTC.

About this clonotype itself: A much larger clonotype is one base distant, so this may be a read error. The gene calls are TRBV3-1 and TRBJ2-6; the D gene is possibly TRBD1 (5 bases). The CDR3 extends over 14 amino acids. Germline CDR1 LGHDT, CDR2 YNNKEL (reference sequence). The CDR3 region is CASSRGSGANVPTF. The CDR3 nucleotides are TGTGCCAGCAGCCGAGGATCTGGGGCCAACGTCCCGACTTTC.

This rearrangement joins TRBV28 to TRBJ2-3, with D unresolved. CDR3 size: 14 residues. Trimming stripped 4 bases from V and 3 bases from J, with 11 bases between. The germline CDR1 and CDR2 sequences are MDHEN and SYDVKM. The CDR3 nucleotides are TGTGCCAGCAGTTGGCCTTCTTCAACAGATACGCAGTATTTT. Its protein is CASSWPSSTDTQYF.